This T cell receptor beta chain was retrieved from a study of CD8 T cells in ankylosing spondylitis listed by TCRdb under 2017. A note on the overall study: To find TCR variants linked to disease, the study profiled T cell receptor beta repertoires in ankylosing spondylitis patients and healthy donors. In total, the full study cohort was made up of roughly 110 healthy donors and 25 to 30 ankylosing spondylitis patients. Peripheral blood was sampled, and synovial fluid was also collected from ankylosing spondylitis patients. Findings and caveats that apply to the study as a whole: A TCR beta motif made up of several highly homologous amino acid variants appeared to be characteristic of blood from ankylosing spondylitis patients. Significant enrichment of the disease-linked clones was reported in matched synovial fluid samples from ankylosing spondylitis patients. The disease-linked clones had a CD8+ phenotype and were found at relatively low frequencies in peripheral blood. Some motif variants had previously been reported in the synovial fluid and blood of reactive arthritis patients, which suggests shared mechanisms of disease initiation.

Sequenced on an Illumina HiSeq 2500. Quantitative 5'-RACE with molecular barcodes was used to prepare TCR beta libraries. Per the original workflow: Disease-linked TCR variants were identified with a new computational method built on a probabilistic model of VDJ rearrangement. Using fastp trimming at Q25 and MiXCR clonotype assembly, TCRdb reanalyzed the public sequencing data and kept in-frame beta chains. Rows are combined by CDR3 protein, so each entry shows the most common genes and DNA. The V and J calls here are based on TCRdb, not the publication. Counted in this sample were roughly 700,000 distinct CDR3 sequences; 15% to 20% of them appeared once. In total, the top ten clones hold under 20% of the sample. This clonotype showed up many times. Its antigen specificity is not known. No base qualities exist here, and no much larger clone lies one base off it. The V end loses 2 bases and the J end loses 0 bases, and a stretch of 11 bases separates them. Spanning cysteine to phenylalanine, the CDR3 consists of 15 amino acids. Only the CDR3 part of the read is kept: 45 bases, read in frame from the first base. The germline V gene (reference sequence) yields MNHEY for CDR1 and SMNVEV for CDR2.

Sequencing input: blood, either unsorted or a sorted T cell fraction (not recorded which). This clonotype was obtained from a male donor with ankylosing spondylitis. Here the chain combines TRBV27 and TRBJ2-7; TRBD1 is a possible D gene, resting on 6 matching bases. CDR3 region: CASSLGTTFSYEQYF. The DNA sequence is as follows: TGTGCCAGCAGTTTAGGGACAACCTTCTCCTACGAGCAGTACTTC.